Below are 29 T cell receptor beta chains sequenced from a single sample in a study of response to subunit inactivated influenza vaccine. One entry per CDR3 protein, called by TCRdb with MiXCR from the RT-PCR reads. The repertoire holds roughly 540,000 distinct CDR3 sequences, with roughly 23% as singletons. The data were also submitted as part of a second study, on T cells expressing NK-cell markers. That investigation notes: For TCR beta, cDNA was produced by 5'RACE template switching with UMIs.

Sequencing used CD4+ T cells sorted from PBMCs, obtained about 11 days after vaccination. The receptor set was obtained from a man aged 45-65 years who received an inactivated influenza vaccine.

This sequence joins TRBV30 and TRBJ2-6; no clear D. Germline V gives CDR1 GTSNPN, CDR2 SVGIG (reference sequence). This CDR3 contains 14 residues. The germline V and J ends were trimmed by 2 bases and 0 bases, with 5 bases remaining between them. The CDR3 DNA reads as TGTGCCTGGAGTAGTTACTCTGGGGCCAACGTCCTGACTTTC. This translates into CAWSSYSGANVLTF.

J is TRBJ2-1 and V is TRBV15, with 10 bases that match TRBD2. Germline CDR1 and CDR2: LNHNV and YYDKDF (reference sequence). CDR3 size: 17 residues. V lost 0 bases to trimming and J lost 6 bases; unmatched junction nucleotides: 8. The CDR3 loop is CATSRDKRLAGTNEQFF. CDR3 in DNA: TGTGCCACCAGCAGAGATAAAAGACTAGCGGGTACCAATGAGCAGTTCTTC. Variable domain in full (rest from reference TRBV15 and TRBJ2-1): DAMVIQNPRYQVTQFGKPVTLSCSQTLNHNVMYWYQQKSSQAPKLLFHYYDKDFNNEADTPDNFQSRRPNTSFCFLDIRSPGLGDTAMYLCATSRDKRLAGTNEQFFGPGTRLTVL.

In this sample, this clonotype turned up a few times. The rearrangement joins TRBV27 to TRBJ2-7, with 10 nucleotides matching TRBD1. CDR1 is MNHEY, CDR2 SMNVEV, per germline (reference sequence). With V trimmed by 5 bases and J by 4 bases, 8 bases remained unmatched. The CDR3 is 15 residues long. This CDR3 is CASSVGQGIQYEQYF. DNA of the CDR3: TGTGCCAGCAGTGTGGGACAGGGGATTCAATACGAGCAGTACTTC.

The rearrangement joins TRBV3-1 to TRBJ2-5, with a weak D call TRBD2 (6 bases). There are 15 residues in the CDR3. CDR1 and CDR2 (germline): LGHDT, YNNKEL (reference sequence). Trimming left V 0 bases short and J 3 bases short, with 11 bases between. CDR3 sequence: CASSQELAREETQYF. As DNA, the CDR3 is TGTGCCAGCAGCCAAGAACTAGCAAGGGAAGAGACCCAGTACTTC.

Written as DNA, the CDR3 is TGTGCCACCAGTGAGGGATTTCTTGGAGATACGCAGTATTTT. It specifies CATSEGFLGDTQYF. The chain uses TRBV24-1 and TRBJ2-3; D gene unclear. The CDR3 spans 14 residues. Trimming cost V 4 bases and J 5 bases, with 12 bases left between them. Germline assignment: CDR1 KGHDR and CDR2 SFDVKD.

The V call is TRBV10-3, the J call TRBJ1-5, with 10 bases lining up with TRBD1. The CDR3 runs 15 residues. The V gene's germline CDR1 is ENHRY and CDR2 SYGVKD. Germline trimming cut 6 bases from V and 7 bases from J; bases unmatched to any gene: 9. In nucleotides, the CDR3 is TGTGCCATCAGCCGGGACAGGGGTGTTCTGCAGCCCCAGCATTTT. Protein sequence: CAISRDRGVLQPQHF.

This clonotype occurred a few times. The J gene is TRBJ2-2, the V gene TRBV4-3; D may be TRBD2 (7 bases). The CDR3 length is 16 residues. Germline V gene sequence: CDR1 LGHNA, CDR2 YSLEER. V was shortened by 1 base and J by 2 bases, with 11 bases between the two germline ends. The CDR3 here is CASSQGRGPNTGELFF. DNA of the CDR3: TGCGCCAGCAGCCAAGGGCGGGGGCCTAACACCGGGGAGCTGTTTTTT.

This clonotype was seen a handful of times. The chain joins TRBV20-1 to TRBJ2-2; D possibly corresponds to TRBD2 (5 bases). This CDR3 has 14 residues. The V gene's germline CDR1 is DFQATT and CDR2 SNEGSKA (reference sequence). With 3 bases removed from V and 1 base from J, the gap between germline ends came to 9 bases. DNA for the CDR3: TGCAGTGCTAGTGTGGCGGGGAACACCGGGGAGCTGTTTTTT. Translating gives CSASVAGNTGELFF.

The chain joins TRBV2 to TRBJ2-7; D is ambiguous. This CDR3 is 12 amino acids long. Trimming stripped 9 bases from V and 0 bases from J, with 9 bases between. Germline lookup yields CDR1 SNHLY and CDR2 FYNNEI. The CDR3 loop is CASILSSYEQYF. CDR3 nucleotide sequence: TGTGCCAGTATTCTGAGCTCCTACGAGCAGTACTTC.

This clonotype turned up a few times. This chain joins TRBV5-1 and TRBJ2-1; D is possibly TRBD1 (6 bases). The V gene's germline CDR1 is SGHRS and CDR2 YFSETQ. The CDR3 consists of 13 residues. The V gene lost 5 bases and the J gene lost 5 bases, with 11 bases spanning the gap. The CDR3 nucleotides read TGCGCCAGCAGACAGGGCCGAAACAATGAGCAGTTCTTC. It codes for CASRQGRNNEQFF.

This clonotype appeared many times. The DNA of the CDR3 is TGTGCCAGCAGTTACACAGGGCTTGGTCAGCCCCAGCATTTT. Amino acid sequence: CASSYTGLGQPQHF. This sequence joins TRBV6-2 or TRBV6-3 and TRBJ1-5; a weak D match, TRBD1 (6 bases). CDR3 size: 14 residues. In germline, CDR1 is MNHEY, CDR2 SVGEGT. V lost 2 bases and J lost 6, with 11 bases in between.

This clonotype was detected a few times. V gene TRBV4-1 combines with J gene TRBJ2-4; 15 bases agree with TRBD2. Losses at the gene ends were 0 bases for V and 1 base for J; bases not matched to a gene: 16. CDR3 length: 23 residues. Germline values: CDR1 MGHRA, CDR2 YSYEKL. CDR3 sequence: CASSQDGRRSGTSGRLAKNIQYF. The CDR3 DNA reads as TGCGCCAGCAGCCAAGATGGTCGTAGGTCTGGGACTAGCGGGAGGTTGGCCAAAAACATTCAGTACTTC.

This clonotype was counted between two and nine times. The rearrangement joins TRBV9 to TRBJ2-1, with D possibly being TRBD2 (5 bases). Germline loops: CDR1 SGDLS, CDR2 YYNGEE. V was clipped by 0 bases and J by 10 bases, with 5 bases between them. This CDR3 comprises 11 residues. CDR3 loop: CASSVGGEQFF. The CDR3 DNA follows: TGTGCCAGCAGCGTAGGAGGGGAGCAGTTCTTC.

The chain has TRBV7-2 and TRBJ1-6; 7 bases are shared with TRBD1. Germline values: CDR1 SGHTA, CDR2 FQGNSA. This CDR3 contains 15 residues. J was trimmed by 6 bases and V by 6 bases; bases with no gene match: 8. Written as DNA, the CDR3 is TGTGCCAGCAGTTACCGACAGGGTGGTAATTCACCCCTCCACTTT. This translates into CASSYRQGGNSPLHF.

The table lists this clonotype with a few counts. The gene calls are TRBV29-1 and TRBJ2-3; tentatively, D is TRBD1 (6 bases). CDR1 is SQVTM, CDR2 ANQGSEA, per germline. The CDR3 runs to 12 residues. V was pared by 6 bases and J by 2 bases, with 9 bases between. CDR3 amino acids: CSVGQHTDTQYF. DNA of the CDR3: TGCAGCGTAGGACAGCACACAGATACGCAGTATTTT.

Here the CDR3 DNA reads TGTGCCAGCAGCTTTTTAAAAATGGAGCTGTTTTTT. This codes for CASSFLKMELFF. The chain recombines TRBV7-2 with TRBJ2-2; no clear D. The CDR3 covers 12 residues. V lost 3 bases, J lost 10 bases, and 9 bases lay in between. Germline CDR1 SGHTA, CDR2 FQGNSA. The variable domain in full, with the rest retrieved from reference TRBV7-2 and TRBJ2-2, is GAGVSQSPSNKVTEKGKDVELRCDPISGHTALYWYRQSLGQGLEFLIYFQGNSAPDKSGLPSDRFSAERTGGSVSTLTIQRTQQEDSAVYLCASSFLKMELFFGEGSRLTVL.

This clonotype was counted between two and nine times. The V gene is TRBV29-1, the J gene TRBJ2-1, with 12 bases fitting TRBD2. CDR3 size: 14 residues. Germline loops: CDR1 SQVTM, CDR2 ANQGSEA. Trimming cost V 5 bases and J 5 bases; bases outside gene matches: 4. The CDR3 region has the DNA TGCAGCGTTTACCGACTAGCGGGGGACAATGAGCAGTTCTTC. Translation: CSVYRLAGDNEQFF.

This clonotype was detected only a few times. The chain combines TRBV12-3 or TRBV12-4 with TRBJ1-1; D is unclear. V was shortened by 2 bases and J by 3 bases, with 13 bases between the two germline ends. This CDR3 contains 15 residues. The CDR3 DNA sequence: TGTGCCAGCAGTTTACATCGTGGGCGGTACACTGAAGCTTTCTTT. Translating it yields CASSLHRGRYTEAFF.

The table lists this clonotype with a few counts. The CDR3: CSVKTSGEYQETQYF. The DNA for the CDR3 is TGCAGCGTGAAAACTAGCGGAGAGTACCAAGAGACCCAGTACTTC. The J gene is TRBJ2-5, the V gene TRBV29-1; TRBD2 matches 8 bases. With V trimmed by 6 bases and J by 0 bases, 9 bases remained unmatched. Germline V gene sequence: CDR1 SQVTM, CDR2 ANQGSEA. The CDR3 length is 15 residues.

Worth noting for this clonotype: One end of the junction varies from germline; a read error may be responsible. The chain combines TRBV6-5 with TRBJ2-7; D is unresolved. Germline lookup yields CDR1 MNHEY and CDR2 SVGAGI. The CDR3 extends over 12 amino acids. CDR3 loop: CARRPRPYEQSF. CDR3 bases: TGTGCCAGACGCCCAAGGCCCTACGAGCAGTCCTTC.

This clonotype was counted ten times or more. The chain has TRBV7-2 and TRBJ2-5; D gene unclear. The germline V and J ends were trimmed by 2 bases and 6 bases, with 4 bases remaining between them. This CDR3 has 11 residues. Germline V lookup: CDR1 SGHTA, CDR2 FQGNSA. CDR3 sequence: CASSLRQTQYF. The CDR3 DNA sequence: TGTGCCAGCAGCTTACGCCAGACCCAGTACTTC.

Note on this clonotype: A read error may produce the germline difference seen at one junction end. V gene TRBV29-1 combines with J gene TRBJ2-2, with no clear D. Germline V gives CDR1 SQVTM, CDR2 ANQGSEA. CDR3 length: 11 amino acids. CDR3: CSVTNIGELFF. The CDR3 DNA is TGCAGCGTTACGAACATCGGGGAGCTGTTTTTT.

The V gene is TRBV12-3 or TRBV12-4, the J gene TRBJ1-5; D gene ambiguous. The V and J ends lost 3 bases and 6 bases respectively, with 12 bases between them. There are 14 residues in the CDR3. In DNA, the CDR3 is TGTGCCAGCAGTTTTGGGGTTGGGAGTCAGCCCCAGCATTTT. This gives the protein CASSFGVGSQPQHF.

The chain couples TRBV27 to TRBJ2-2, with 7 bases aligning to TRBD2. The CDR3 spans 18 residues. The germline V gene encodes CDR1 MNHEY and CDR2 SMNVEV (reference sequence). Unmatched junction bases numbered 17, after V lost 6 bases and J lost 4 bases. CDR3 in DNA: TGTGCCAGCAGCATCCAAATCTCTAGCGGAGATTTCACCGGGGAGCTGTTTTTT. Translating gives CASSIQISSGDFTGELFF.

The chain is built from TRBV9 and TRBJ1-6, with no clear D. The CDR3 covers 14 residues. Between the trimmed V and J ends, which lost 0 bases and 7 bases, there was a span of 8 bases. CDR1 is SGDLS and CDR2 is YYNGEE in the germline V gene. CDR3 DNA: TGTGCCAGCAGCGTAGGGGCAGCCAATTCACCCCTCCACTTT. As protein: CASSVGAANSPLHF.

The CDR3 region is CASSPQTGNAQHF. CDR3 DNA sequence: TGTGCCAGCAGTCCTCAGACAGGGAATGCCCAGCATTTT. The chain recombines TRBV12-3 or TRBV12-4 with TRBJ1-5; 7 bases fit TRBD1. V gave up 5 bases and J gave up 11 bases; unmatched junction bases: 9. The CDR3 runs to 13 residues.

The gene calls are TRBV29-1 and TRBJ1-2; D is perhaps TRBD1 (5 bases). Trimming pared 3 bases from V and 7 bases from J, leaving 12 bases between. Per the germline V gene, CDR1 is SQVTM and CDR2 is ANQGSEA. This CDR3 has 12 residues. DNA for the CDR3: TGCAGCGTTGATACTGGGGGTGGTGGCTACACCTTC. Translated: CSVDTGGGGYTF.

This chain joins TRBV3-1 and TRBJ2-1; 12 nucleotides line up with TRBD1. The CDR3 is 15 amino acids. The V gene end was trimmed by 2 bases and the J gene end by 9 bases; junction bases not matched to a gene: 5. CDR1 and CDR2 (germline): LGHDT, YNNKEL (reference sequence). CDR3 bases: TGTGCCAGCAGCCAAATGGGGACAGGGGGCGGTGAGCAGTTCTTC. The encoded protein is CASSQMGTGGGEQFF.

The gene calls are TRBV12-3 or TRBV12-4 and TRBJ2-2; possible D gene TRBD2, 5 bases. The germline V and J ends were trimmed by 3 bases and 4 bases, with 9 bases remaining between them. The CDR3 runs 14 residues. The CDR3 coding sequence is TGTGCCAGCAGTTTCGGACTGGCCACCGGGGAGCTGTTTTTT. Its translation is CASSFGLATGELFF.